The clone carrying this T cell receptor beta chain was seen only a few times. As yet, its antigen is unknown. Nominally healthy donors provided the samples, though records likely missed some immune exposures. The V gene lost 6 bases and the J gene lost 5 bases, with 13 bases spanning the gap. Germline CDR1 is KGHSH and CDR2 is LQKENI. The CDR3 totals 14 residues. These data are taken from a study of cytomegalovirus exposure and HLA in healthy donors. In the PCR, 60 Vbeta and 13 Jbeta primers were used. Clones were sequenced by immunoSEQ multiplex PCR, and TCRdb holds only the in-frame ones, with some missing. This table has 70,000 to 90,000 clones, roughly 76% appearing once. The study's findings and limits: By HLA locus, TCR association rates varied in a later analysis, with DRB1 showing the most and HLA-C the fewest. The classifier reportedly diagnosed cytomegalovirus status with high specificity and sensitivity. Researchers reported from a later analysis that most CMV-associated TCR beta chains appeared HLA-restricted.

This receptor was taken from a male donor in good health and CMV-seropositive. J is TRBJ1-4 and V is TRBV18; possible D gene TRBD1, 5 bases. Sequenced input: PBMCs. The CDR3 nucleotides are TGTGCCAGCTCGCCCAGGGATATGAATGAAAAACTGTTTTTT. Encoded protein: CASSPRDMNEKLFF. The whole variable domain, filled in from reference TRBV18 and TRBJ1-4, reads NAGVMQNPRHLVRRRGQEARLRCSPMKGHSHVYWYRQLPEEGLKFMVYLQKENIIDESGMPKERFSAEFPKEGPSILRIQQVVRGDSAAYFCASSPRDMNEKLFFGSGTQLSVL.